This T cell receptor (beta chain) was identified during a study of blood T cells in healthy people across ages. For every donor, a draw yielded roughly 10 milliliters of peripheral blood. The CDR3 consists of 17 residues. The V end lost 7 bases, the J end lost 10 bases, and 31 bases lay between the germline ends. This clonotype was recorded a few times. Sample-barcoded 5' priming and a J-beta primer mix drove a second PCR of roughly 6 to 12 cycles. TCRdb passed the 5' RACE reads through MiXCR, listing each CDR3 protein once. There are 800,000 to 950,000 distinct CDR3 sequences in the sample; 29% occur only once, and about a tenth lies in the top ten. This sample also belongs to another study, concerning T cells of mothers and their children. In that study: The donor cohort consisted of a few healthy Caucasian mothers and their six children.

The genes are TRBV12-3 or TRBV12-4 and TRBJ1-2, with a weak D call TRBD1 (5 bases). This TCR was recovered from a woman between 40 and 55 years old in good health. The sample taken for sequencing was blood. The CDR3 bases are TGTGCCAGCAATGCTAGGACATCGGTTGGTCTATGGTCTGACTACACCTTC. This translates into CASNARTSVGLWSDYTF.